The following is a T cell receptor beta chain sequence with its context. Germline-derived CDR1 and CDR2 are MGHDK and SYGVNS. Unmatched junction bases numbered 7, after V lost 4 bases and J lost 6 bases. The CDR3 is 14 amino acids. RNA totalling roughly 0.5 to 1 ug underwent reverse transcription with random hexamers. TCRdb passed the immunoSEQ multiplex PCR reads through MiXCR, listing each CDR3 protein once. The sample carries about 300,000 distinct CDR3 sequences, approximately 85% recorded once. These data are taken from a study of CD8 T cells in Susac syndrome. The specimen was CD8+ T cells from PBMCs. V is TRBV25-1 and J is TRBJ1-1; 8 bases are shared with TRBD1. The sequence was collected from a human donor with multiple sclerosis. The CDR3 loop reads CASSGGQGRAEAFF. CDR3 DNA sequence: TGTGCCAGCAGTGGAGGACAGGGCCGGGCTGAAGCTTTCTTT.